One T cell receptor beta chain is described in this entry. The antigen remains unidentified. Trimming left V 4 bases short and J 4 bases short, with 21 bases between. Germline CDR1 SGHRS, CDR2 YFSETQ. There are 17 residues in the CDR3. The data derive from a study of metastatic and nonmetastatic thyroid tumors. For the study at large: Across blood and tumor or nodule tissue, repertoires from malignant and benign thyroid patients were compared with one another.

Study-wide results and caveats: A significant increase in TCR beta diversity was reportedly seen in malignant thyroid tumors relative to benign nodules, in blood and tumor.

In the authors' workflow: A papillary thyroid cancer distant-metastasis classifier was built from CDR3 differences across clinicopathological groups. TCRdb called clones again from the PCR reads with MiXCR. The V and J calls follow TCRdb's processing rather than the paper's. The sample records about 59,000 clones, around 15% being singletons. Nobody among the patients had been given any treatment before thyroid surgery. Sequencing was carried out using blood. The rearrangement links TRBV5-1 to TRBJ2-1, with D tentatively TRBD2 (7 bases). The clonotype was recovered from a male donor with papillary thyroid cancer or a benign thyroid nodule (not recorded which). Some clones in this sample may be carry-over from other donors' samples. The CDR3 DNA follows: TGCGCCAGCAGCGAAGGACTAGAGGGGGGGTCATACAATGAGCAGTTCTTC. Translated, it gives CASSEGLEGGSYNEQFF.